One TCR beta chain is described in this entry. This receptor's antigen is unknown. One base away there is no much larger clone; base qualities are not given. These data come from a study of blood T cell repertoires in COVID-19 (dated by TCRdb to 2018 to 2021). About the full investigation: Collaborator samples came from the United States, Italy and Spain and covered acute and convalescent phases of COVID-19. The material from the prospective study consisted of cDNA or gDNA derived from T cells, B-cell-depleted T cells, or PBMCs. Deeply sampled blood TCRbeta repertoires from subjects exposed to, actively infected with, or recovered from COVID-19 were included in the dataset. The repertoires were made available in a free public database intended to serve as a resource for research on the immune response to SARS-CoV-2. The samples were drawn from the first 160 participants of the ongoing ImmuneRACE study and from some 1,300 subjects provided by 6 global collaborators. Sample metadata almost always included a de-identified subject ID, COVID-19 status, age in years and sex. Where available, HLA class I and class II types were taken from metadata supplied by the sample provider and were not determined by assay-based typing.

At one collaborating source in Seattle, patients were enrolled during active infection and were followed longitudinally through the course of disease. Whole blood was collected in K2EDTA tubes by collaborating institutions according to the institutions' own protocols. For TCRbeta analysis, collaborators shipped samples as frozen whole blood, isolated PBMCs, or DNA extracted from either of those sample types. TCRbeta CDR3 regions were amplified from genomic DNA by means of the immunoSEQ Assay, a bias-controlled multiplex PCR. As for the original processing: Nucleated cell counts per sample were estimated from amplification of reference gene primers within the assay. To quantify the absolute abundance of each unique TCRbeta CDR3 rearrangement, sequence reads were collapsed and filtered. For each sample, productive Simpson clonality was calculated as the square root of Simpson's diversity index over productive rearrangements. The source is immuneACCESS, and TCRdb retained only in-frame sequences with V and J called. Part of the clones is not carried over; for the studies checked, unresolved V genes explain less than half of this, and the remainder is unexplained. The V and J calls and clone size were taken over from that table, and D and trimming were inferred from the DNA. Here the sample has 100,000 to 150,000 clones; around 91% occur a single time. Of the sample, roughly 4% is held by the ten largest clones.

What the study reported, not specific to this receptor: Clinical and demographic metadata were provided uncurated, with the amount varying by source and participant.

CDR1 and CDR2 were assigned from the germline V gene as SGHTA and FQGNSA. Including cysteine and phenylalanine, the CDR3 has 14 amino acids. Just the 42-base CDR3 DNA is kept, in frame starting at base 1. V sheds 5 bases and J sheds 9 bases, leaving 19 bases between their ends. This receptor was obtained from a woman aged 55-70 years with COVID-19, enrolled during active disease. Material for sequencing was peripheral blood. The chain uses TRBV7-2 and TRBJ1-2; TRBD1 could be the D gene, as 6 bases match. This receptor carries the CDR3 CASSPGEGGASYTF. The DNA sequence reads TGTGCCAGCAGCCCGGGGGAGGGGGGCGCTAGCTACACCTTC.